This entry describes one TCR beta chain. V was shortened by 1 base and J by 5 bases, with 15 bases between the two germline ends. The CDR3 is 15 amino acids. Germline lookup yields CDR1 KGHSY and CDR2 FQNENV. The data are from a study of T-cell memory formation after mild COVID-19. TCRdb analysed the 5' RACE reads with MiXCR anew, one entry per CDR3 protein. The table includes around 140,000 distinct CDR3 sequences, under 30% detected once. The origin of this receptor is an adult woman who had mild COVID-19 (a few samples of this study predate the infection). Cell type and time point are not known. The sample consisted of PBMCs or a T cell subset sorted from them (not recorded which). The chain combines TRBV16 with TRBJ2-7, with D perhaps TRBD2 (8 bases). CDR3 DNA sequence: TGTGCCAGCAGCCAATTTCGGGAGGGGGCCCACGAGCAGTACTTC. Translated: CASSQFREGAHEQYF.